These 3 T cell receptor beta chains came from one sample sequenced in a study of T cells after posttransplantation cyclophosphamide. Repertoires were generated with immunoSEQ multiplex PCR, while TCRdb's copy carries only in-frame clones and drops some. The sample has around 24,000 clones, none seen only once; the top ten hold around 6.6%. Sequencing was done on a sample of PBMCs. All receptors come from a woman aged 55-70 years in good health, CMV-negative, and a related stem cell transplant donor.

Many counts were recorded for this clone. The DNA for the CDR3 is TGTGCCAGCAGTCGACAGGGAACCGGGGAGCTGTTTTTT. It is translated as CASSRQGTGELFF. The chain links TRBV6-4 to TRBJ2-2; 7 bases are a match to TRBD1. The CDR3 runs to 13 residues. V was pared by 5 bases and J by 5 bases, with 2 bases of the junction left unmatched. Per the germline V gene, CDR1 is MRHNA and CDR2 is SNTAGT.

This clone was observed many times. V and J are TRBV19 and TRBJ1-6; TRBD1 is a possible D gene (5 bases). Germline V gives CDR1 LNHDA, CDR2 SQIVND (reference sequence). The CDR3 extends over 15 amino acids. V was pared by 3 bases and J by 9 bases, with 15 bases between. Here the CDR3 DNA reads TGTGCCAGTAGTATGGGGCTCTTACAGGCTTCACCCCTCCACTTT. It yields the protein CASSMGLLQASPLHF.

V and J are TRBV7-2 and TRBJ2-7, with a weak D call TRBD2 (6 bases). Per germline, CDR1 SGHTA and CDR2 FQGNSA. The CDR3 is 16 residues long. Trimming removed 4 bases at V and 0 bases at J, with 16 bases between. In DNA form, the CDR3 reads TGTGCCAGCAGCTCCTGGGGAGGCGGACGCTCCTACGAGCAGTACTTC. It encodes CASSSWGGGRSYEQYF.